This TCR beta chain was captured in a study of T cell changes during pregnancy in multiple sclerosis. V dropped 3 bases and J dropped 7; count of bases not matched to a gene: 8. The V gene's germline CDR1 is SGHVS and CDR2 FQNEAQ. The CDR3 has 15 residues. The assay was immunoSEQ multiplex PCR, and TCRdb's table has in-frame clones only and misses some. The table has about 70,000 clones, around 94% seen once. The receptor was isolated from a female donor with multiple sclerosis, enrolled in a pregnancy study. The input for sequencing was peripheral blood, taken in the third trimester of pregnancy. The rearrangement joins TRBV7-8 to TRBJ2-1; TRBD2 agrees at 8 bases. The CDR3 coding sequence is TGTGCCAGCAGCTTGACCGGGACTAGAATAAATGAGCAGTTCTTC. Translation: CASSLTGTRINEQFF.